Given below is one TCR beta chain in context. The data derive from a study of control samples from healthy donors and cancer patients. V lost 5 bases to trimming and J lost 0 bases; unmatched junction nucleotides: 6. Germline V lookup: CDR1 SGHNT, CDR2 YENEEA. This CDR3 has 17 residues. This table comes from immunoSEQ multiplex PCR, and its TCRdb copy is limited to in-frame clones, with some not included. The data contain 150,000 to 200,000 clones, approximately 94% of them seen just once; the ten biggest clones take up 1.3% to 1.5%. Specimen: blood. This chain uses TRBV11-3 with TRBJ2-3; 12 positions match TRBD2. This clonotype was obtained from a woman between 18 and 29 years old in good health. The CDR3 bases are TGTGCCAGCAGCATCCGGACTAGCGGGAAGAGCACAGATACGCAGTATTTT. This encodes CASSIRTSGKSTDTQYF.